This T cell receptor beta chain was found in a study of shared clonotypes between healthy human individuals (dated by TCRdb to about 2020). About the investigation overall: The cohort comprised a couple of women and a few men aged 18 to 49 years. For each donor, CD4 naive and CD4 memory were each given three plates, CD8 naive was given two plates, and CD8 memory was given one plate. To estimate repertoire size and how much clonotype sharing occurs between individuals, the study deeply sequenced the blood TCR repertoires of roughly 5 healthy adults. Different laboratories and diverse techniques were used to prepare libraries and sequence TCR repertoires, to increase sequencing depth and limit assay-specific biases. Leukapheresis yielded between about 0.85 and 9.5 billion PBMCs per donor.

Using the deep immunoSEQ assay, multiplex PCR amplified TCR CDR3 regions from genomic DNA. For each cell subset, the extracted genomic DNA was distributed evenly across all wells of several immunoSEQ 96-well plates, and each plate served as one replicate. For sorted subsets, 200 to 250 ng genomic DNA, equal to approximately 30,000 T cell genomes, was loaded into each replicate PCR. Purified libraries were measured with a Qubit 3.0 fluorometer, size-checked on a Bioanalyzer 2100, and measured again with the KAPA Library Quantification kit. Each immunoSEQ 96-well plate was sequenced on its own single-read 150-cycle Illumina NextSeq 550 flow cell. Turning to the authors' computational methods: The immunoSEQ output contained only junctional sequences without quality scores, so filtering could not match that applied to full-length reads. Sequences were annotated with PyIR, a Python wrapper for IgBLAST v1.9, using IMGT germline references to assign V/J genes and CDR3. Reads with weak V/J assignments (E-value above 1e-6), missing CDR3, stop codons, out-of-frame junctions, or ambiguous translated residues were removed. V3J clonotypes were defined by identical inferred V gene, J gene, and CDR3 amino acid sequence. Percentage overlap between repertoires was computed as shared unique clonotypes divided by the size of the smaller repertoire. RTK rarefaction, the Chao1 estimator, and Recon v2.1 estimates of unobserved clonotypes were used to assess repertoire richness. Generation probabilities were computed with OLGA for all TCRbeta clonotypes obtained by the gDNA method from four donors. Not all clones reach the TCRdb copy of this immuneACCESS table, which keeps in-frame sequences only. Checked studies attribute under half of the gap to unresolved V genes and leave the rest unexplained. V and J calls and clone size are given by that table; D and trimming were obtained from the DNA. Within this sample are more than 1 million clones, with about four fifths of them counted one time only. The ten top clones hold approximately 0.52% of the sample.

The CDR3 goes from the cysteine to the phenylalanine over 15 residues. The CDR3 DNA has 45 bases and is translated from base 1. The V and J ends are trimmed by 6 bases and 6 bases, leaving 17 bases between them. The germline V gene provides CDR1 MDHEN and CDR2 SYDVKM. Concerning this clone: Which antigen it targets is not known. There are no base qualities to consult, and no much larger clone falls within one base.

Donors were healthy HIV-negative adults with no recently reported acute infections or vaccinations. Every donor was a Caucasian adult living in Nashville, Tennessee, USA. CD4+ T cells were enriched through magnetic negative selection, after which naive cells were positively selected on CD45RA and the remaining negative fraction served as the memory subset. After blood collection by leukapheresis, PBMCs were isolated using Ficoll-Histopaque density gradient centrifugation and then cryopreserved in the vapor phase of liquid nitrogen. Purity and quantity of every magnetically sorted T cell population were checked by analytical flow cytometry. Genomic DNA was isolated from every sorted fraction and measured by UV absorbance on a Nanodrop 2000c. Summary of the overall study and its limitations: Because the study included a small number of donors, the genetic and exposure-history diversity represented was limited. Pairwise subsampling indicated that sequencing depth was expected to affect the degree of clonotype sharing among donors. Higher generation probabilities were observed for clonotypes shared by all four sorted-subset donors than for non-shared clonotypes. Naive subsets generally had larger estimated clonotype richness than memory subsets did. Sampling was limited to blood, and TCR repertoires in tissue likely differ from TCR repertoires in blood. Even with the large sequencing depth, rarefaction of the sorted-subset datasets indicated that sequencing was incomplete. When a few donors were compared, the shared fraction of clonotypes was around 5% for naive CD4, about 4% for naive CD8, about 2.4% for memory CD4, and 0.4% for memory CD8.

The sequence joins TRBV28 to TRBJ1-4; TRBD1 might be the D gene, on 6 matching bases. The source material was memory CD4+ T cells from PBMCs. Taken with the paper, the label for cell subset or site translates to: CD45RA-negative fraction. The sequence derives from a man between 18 and 29 years old in good health. Some clones in this sample may be carry-over from other donors' samples. The CDR3 is CASSGPGRGDEKLFF. The DNA is as follows: TGTGCCAGCAGCGGGCCTGGGAGGGGGGATGAAAAACTGTTTTTT.